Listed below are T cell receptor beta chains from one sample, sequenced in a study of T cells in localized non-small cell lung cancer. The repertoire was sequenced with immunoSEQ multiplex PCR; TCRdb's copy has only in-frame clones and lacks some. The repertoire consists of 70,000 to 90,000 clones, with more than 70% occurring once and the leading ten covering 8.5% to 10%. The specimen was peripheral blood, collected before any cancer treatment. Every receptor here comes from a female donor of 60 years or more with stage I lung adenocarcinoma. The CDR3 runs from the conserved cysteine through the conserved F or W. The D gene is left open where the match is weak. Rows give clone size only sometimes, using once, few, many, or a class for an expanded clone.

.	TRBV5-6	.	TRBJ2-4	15	CASSARGFAKNIQYF	TGTGCCAGCAGCGCGCGGGGTTTTGCCAAAAACATTCAGTACTTC
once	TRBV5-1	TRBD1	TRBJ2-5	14	CASSTGRGRETQYF	TGCGCCAGCAGCACGGGTAGGGGGCGAGAGACCCAGTACTTC
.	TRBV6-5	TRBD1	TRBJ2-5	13	CASRLGQGGTQYF	TGTGCCAGCAGGCTGGGACAGGGAGGGACCCAGTACTTC
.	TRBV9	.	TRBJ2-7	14	CASSPRVLGGEQYF	TGTGCCAGCAGCCCCCGGGTCCTCGGGGGCGAGCAGTACTTC
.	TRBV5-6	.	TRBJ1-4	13	CASSLPTNEKLFF	TGTGCCAGCAGCTTGCCGACTAATGAAAAACTGTTTTTT
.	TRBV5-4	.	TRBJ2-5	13	CASSLTLQETQYF	TGTGCCAGCAGCTTGACGCTACAAGAGACCCAGTACTTC
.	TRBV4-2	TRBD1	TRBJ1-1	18	CASSQDKGAPRRDTEAFF	TGTGCCAGCAGCCAAGATAAGGGGGCCCCCCGGAGGGACACTGAAGCTTTCTTT
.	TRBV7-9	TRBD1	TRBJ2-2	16	CASSLPGGTNTGELFF	TGTGCCAGCAGCTTACCAGGGGGTACGAACACCGGGGAGCTGTTTTTT
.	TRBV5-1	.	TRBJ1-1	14	CASSLEAGMTEAFF	TGCGCCAGCAGCTTGGAGGCGGGAATGACTGAAGCTTTCTTT
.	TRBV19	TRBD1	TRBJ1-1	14	CASSIRTGNTEAFF	TGTGCCAGTAGTATAAGGACAGGGAACACTGAAGCTTTCTTT
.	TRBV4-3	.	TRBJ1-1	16	CASSQELMLPNTEAFF	TGCGCCAGCAGCCAAGAATTAATGTTACCGAACACTGAAGCTTTCTTT
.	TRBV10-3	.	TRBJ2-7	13	CAIRRDSSYEQYF	TGTGCCATCCGACGGGACTCCTCCTACGAGCAGTACTTC
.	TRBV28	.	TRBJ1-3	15	CASSTGGVSGNTIYF	TGTGCCAGCAGTACCGGAGGGGTCTCTGGAAACACCATATATTTT
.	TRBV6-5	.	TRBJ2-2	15	CASSYPRTGTGELFF	TGTGCCAGCAGTTACCCACGGACTGGCACCGGGGAGCTGTTTTTT
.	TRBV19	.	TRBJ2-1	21	CASTSGAPSTRPGTLEGEQFF	TGTGCCAGTACCTCCGGCGCTCCATCCACTAGGCCAGGGACCCTAGAGGGTGAGCAGTTCTTC
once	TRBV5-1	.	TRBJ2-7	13	CASSPGLGYEQYF	TGCGCCAGCAGCCCGGGACTCGGCTACGAGCAGTACTTC
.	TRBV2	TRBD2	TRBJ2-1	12	CARRLAGNEQFF	TGTGCCAGGAGACTAGCGGGGAATGAGCAGTTCTTC
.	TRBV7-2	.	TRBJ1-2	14	CASSLAGTSEGYTF	TGTGCCAGCAGCTTGGCCGGGACCTCAGAAGGCTACACCTTC
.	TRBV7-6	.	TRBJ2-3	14	CASSLAVSTDTQYF	TGTGCCAGCAGCTTAGCGGTTAGCACAGATACGCAGTATTTT
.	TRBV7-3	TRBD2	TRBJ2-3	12	CASSSTSGTQYF	TGTGCCAGCAGCTCGACTAGCGGTACGCAGTATTTT
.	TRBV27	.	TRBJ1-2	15	CASSLTRGAKGGYTF	TGTGCCAGCAGTCTTACCCGGGGGGCCAAGGGTGGCTACACCTTC
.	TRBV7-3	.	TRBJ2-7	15	CASSLGGHKSYEQYF	TGTGCCAGCAGCTTAGGGGGACACAAATCCTACGAGCAGTACTTC
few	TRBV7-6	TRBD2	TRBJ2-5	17	CASSPGLAGGPQETQYF	TGTGCCAGCAGCCCAGGACTAGCGGGAGGGCCCCAAGAGACCCAGTACTTC
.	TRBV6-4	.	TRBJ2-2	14	CASSRDPEPGELFF	TGTGCCAGCAGCCGGGACCCGGAACCCGGGGAGCTGTTTTTT
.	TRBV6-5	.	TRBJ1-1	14	CASSYSGSNTEAFF	TGTGCCAGCAGTTACTCGGGTTCGAACACTGAAGCTTTCTTT
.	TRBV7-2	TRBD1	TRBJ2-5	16	CASSLVWAGGRETQYF	TGTGCCAGCAGCTTAGTCTGGGCAGGGGGCCGAGAGACCCAGTACTTC